This note documents a single TCR beta chain sequence. What it binds is not known. These data belong to a study of vaccination effects on CD4 cells after COVID-19. The junction had 10 bases not matched to a gene; V was cut back by 2 bases and J by 8 bases. The CDR3 extends over 15 amino acids. Germline values: CDR1 LGHDT, CDR2 YNNKEL (reference sequence). Within the ViraFEST assay, antigen-specific CD4+ T cells underwent expansion with viral peptide pools prior to sequencing. Cells that had been cultured for 10 days were the source of isolated CD4+ T cells. The study found no prior SARS-CoV-2 infection in the vaccine recipients, who tested negative for nucleocapsid antibodies. The repertoire was sequenced with immunoSEQ multiplex PCR; TCRdb's copy has only in-frame clones and lacks some. This sample has fewer than 55,000 clones, with just under 80% found just once.

The rearrangement uses TRBV3-1 (or the pseudogene TRBV3-2) and TRBJ1-2; 8 bases fit TRBD1. Source: CD4+ T cells from PBMCs cultured with HCoV-OC43 spike peptides, taken before COVID-19 vaccination. Subset defined: HCoV-OC43 spike overlapping peptide pool stimulation. The sequence derives from a human donor who received a COVID-19 vaccine. CDR3 amino acids: CASSQNDRGRGGYTF. The CDR3 DNA sequence: TGTGCCAGCAGCCAAAACGACAGGGGTAGAGGCGGCTACACCTTC.